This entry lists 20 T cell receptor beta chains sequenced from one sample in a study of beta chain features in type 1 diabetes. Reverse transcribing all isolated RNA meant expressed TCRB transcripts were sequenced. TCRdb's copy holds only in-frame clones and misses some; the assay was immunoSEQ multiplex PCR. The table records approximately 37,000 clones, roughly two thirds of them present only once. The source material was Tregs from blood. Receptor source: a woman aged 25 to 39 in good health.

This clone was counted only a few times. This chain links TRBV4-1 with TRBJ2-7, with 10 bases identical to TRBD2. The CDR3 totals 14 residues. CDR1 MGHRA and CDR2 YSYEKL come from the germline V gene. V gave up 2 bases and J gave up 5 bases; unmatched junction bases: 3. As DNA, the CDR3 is TGCGCCAGCAGCCAAAAGCGGGAGGGCCACGAGCAGTACTTC. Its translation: CASSQKREGHEQYF.

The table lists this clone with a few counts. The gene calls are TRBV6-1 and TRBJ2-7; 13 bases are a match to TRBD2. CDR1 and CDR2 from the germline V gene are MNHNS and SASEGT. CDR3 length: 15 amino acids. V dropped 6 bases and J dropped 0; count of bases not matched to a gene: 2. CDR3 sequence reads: CASRWTSGSSYEQYF. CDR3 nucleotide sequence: TGTGCCAGCAGGTGGACTAGCGGGAGCTCCTACGAGCAGTACTTC.

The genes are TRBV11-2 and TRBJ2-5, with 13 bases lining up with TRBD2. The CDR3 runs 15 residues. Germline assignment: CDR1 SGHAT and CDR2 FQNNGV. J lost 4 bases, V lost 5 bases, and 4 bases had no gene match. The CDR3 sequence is CASSDRTSGRETQYF. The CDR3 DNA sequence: TGTGCCAGCAGCGACCGGACTAGCGGGAGAGAGACCCAGTACTTC.

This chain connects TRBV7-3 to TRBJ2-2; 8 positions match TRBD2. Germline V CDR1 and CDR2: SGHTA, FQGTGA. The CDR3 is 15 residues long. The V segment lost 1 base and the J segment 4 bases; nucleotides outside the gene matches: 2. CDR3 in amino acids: CASSLSGGPTGELFF. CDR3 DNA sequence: TGTGCCAGCAGCTTAAGCGGGGGGCCCACCGGGGAGCTGTTTTTT.

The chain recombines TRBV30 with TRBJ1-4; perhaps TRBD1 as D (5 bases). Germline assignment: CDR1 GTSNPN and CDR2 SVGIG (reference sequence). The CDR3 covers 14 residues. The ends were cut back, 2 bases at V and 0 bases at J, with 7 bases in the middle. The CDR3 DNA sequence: TGTGCCTGGAGTCGGACACCAACTAATGAAAAACTGTTTTTT. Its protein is CAWSRTPTNEKLFF.

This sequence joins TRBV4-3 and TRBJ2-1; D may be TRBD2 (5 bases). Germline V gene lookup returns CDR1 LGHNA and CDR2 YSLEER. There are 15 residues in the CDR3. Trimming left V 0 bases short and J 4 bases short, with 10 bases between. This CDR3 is CASSQDWTSYNEQFF. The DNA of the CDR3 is TGCGCCAGCAGCCAAGATTGGACTTCATACAATGAGCAGTTCTTC.

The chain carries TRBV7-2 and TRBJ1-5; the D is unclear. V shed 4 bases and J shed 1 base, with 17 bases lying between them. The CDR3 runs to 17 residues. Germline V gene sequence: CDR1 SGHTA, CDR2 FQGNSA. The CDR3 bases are TGTGCCAGCAGCTCCGGGCTAACCCGGGGAAGCAATCAGCCCCAGCATTTT. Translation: CASSSGLTRGSNQPQHF.

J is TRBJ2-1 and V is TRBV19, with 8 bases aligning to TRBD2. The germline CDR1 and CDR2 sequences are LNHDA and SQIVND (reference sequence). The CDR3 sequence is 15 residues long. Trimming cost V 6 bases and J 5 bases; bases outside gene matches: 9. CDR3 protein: CASRYGGAGDNEQFF. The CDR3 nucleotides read TGTGCCAGTAGATACGGGGGGGCGGGAGACAATGAGCAGTTCTTC.

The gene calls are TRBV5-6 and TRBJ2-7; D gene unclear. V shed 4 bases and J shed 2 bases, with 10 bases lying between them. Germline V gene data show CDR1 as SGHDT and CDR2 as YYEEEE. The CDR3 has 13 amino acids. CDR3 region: CASSPRRAYEQYF. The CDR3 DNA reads TGTGCCAGCAGCCCCAGGCGAGCCTACGAGCAGTACTTC.

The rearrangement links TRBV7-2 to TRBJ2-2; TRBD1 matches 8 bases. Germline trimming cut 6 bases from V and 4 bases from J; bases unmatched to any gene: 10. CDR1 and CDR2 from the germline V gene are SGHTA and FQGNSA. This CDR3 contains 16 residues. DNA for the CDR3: TGTGCCAGCAGACAAAATGGACAGGGAGTCACCGGGGAGCTGTTTTTT. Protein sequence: CASRQNGQGVTGELFF.

The CDR3 reads CASSPRDSAQGEQYF. Here the CDR3 DNA reads TGTGCCAGCTCACCGCGGGACAGCGCCCAGGGCGAGCAGTACTTC. The chain has TRBV18 and TRBJ2-7, with a tentative D call TRBD1 (7 bases). CDR3 length: 15 residues. Trimming shortened V by 3 bases and J by 6 bases, and 18 bases separated the two germline ends. The germline gives CDR1 KGHSH, CDR2 LQKENI. The variable domain in full, completed from reference TRBV18 and TRBJ2-7, reads NAGVMQNPRHLVRRRGQEARLRCSPMKGHSHVYWYRQLPEEGLKFMVYLQKENIIDESGMPKERFSAEFPKEGPSILRIQQVVRGDSAAYFCASSPRDSAQGEQYFGPGTRLTVT.

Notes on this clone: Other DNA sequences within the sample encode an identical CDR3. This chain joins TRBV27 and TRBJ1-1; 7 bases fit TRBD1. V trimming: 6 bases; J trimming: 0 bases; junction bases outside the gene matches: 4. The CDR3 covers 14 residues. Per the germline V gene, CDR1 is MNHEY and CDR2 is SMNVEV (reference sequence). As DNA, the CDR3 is TGTGCCAGCAGCCAAGGGACAGTGAACACTGAAGCTTTCTTT. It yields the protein CASSQGTVNTEAFF.

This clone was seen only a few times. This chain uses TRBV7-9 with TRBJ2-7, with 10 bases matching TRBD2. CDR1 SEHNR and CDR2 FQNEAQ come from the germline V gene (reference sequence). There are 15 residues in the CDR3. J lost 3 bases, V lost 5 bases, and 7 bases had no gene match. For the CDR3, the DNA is TGTGCCAGCAGCGCTTCGATAGCGGGAGGCTACGAGCAGTACTTC. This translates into CASSASIAGGYEQYF.

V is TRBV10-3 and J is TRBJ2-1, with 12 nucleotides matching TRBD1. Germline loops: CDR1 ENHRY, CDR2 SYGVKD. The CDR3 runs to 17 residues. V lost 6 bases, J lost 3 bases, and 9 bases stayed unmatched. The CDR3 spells CAIRRDRGQLNYNEQFF. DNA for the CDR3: TGTGCCATCAGGCGGGACAGGGGGCAACTCAACTACAATGAGCAGTTCTTC.

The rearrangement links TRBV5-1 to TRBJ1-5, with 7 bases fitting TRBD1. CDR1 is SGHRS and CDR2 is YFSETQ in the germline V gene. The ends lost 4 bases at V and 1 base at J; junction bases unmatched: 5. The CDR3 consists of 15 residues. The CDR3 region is CASSVQGRSNQPQHF. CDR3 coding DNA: TGCGCCAGCAGCGTACAGGGGCGAAGCAATCAGCCCCAGCATTTT.

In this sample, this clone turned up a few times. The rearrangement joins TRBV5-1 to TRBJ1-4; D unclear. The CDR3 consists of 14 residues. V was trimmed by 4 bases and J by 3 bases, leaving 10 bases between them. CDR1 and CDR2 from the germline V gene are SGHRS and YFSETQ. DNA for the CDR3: TGCGCCAGCAGCCCGGGATCCCCTAATGAAAAACTGTTTTTT. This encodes CASSPGSPNEKLFF.

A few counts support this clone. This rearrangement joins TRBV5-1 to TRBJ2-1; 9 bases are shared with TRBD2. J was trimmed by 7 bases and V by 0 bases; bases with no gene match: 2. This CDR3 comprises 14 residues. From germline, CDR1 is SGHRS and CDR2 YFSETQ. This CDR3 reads CASSLDLAGNEQFF. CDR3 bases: TGCGCCAGCAGCTTGGACCTAGCGGGGAATGAGCAGTTCTTC.

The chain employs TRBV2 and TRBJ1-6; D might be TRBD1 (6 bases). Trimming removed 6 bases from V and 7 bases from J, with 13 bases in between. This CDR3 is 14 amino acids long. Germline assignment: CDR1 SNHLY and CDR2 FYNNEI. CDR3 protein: CASRRQGSNSPLHF. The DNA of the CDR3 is TGTGCCAGCAGAAGGCAGGGGTCGAATTCACCCCTCCACTTT.

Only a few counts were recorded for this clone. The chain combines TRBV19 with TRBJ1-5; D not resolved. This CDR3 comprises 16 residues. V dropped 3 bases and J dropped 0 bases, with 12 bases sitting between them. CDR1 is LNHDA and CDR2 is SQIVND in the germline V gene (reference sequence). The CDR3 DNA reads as TGTGCCAGTAGTATGGCAGAACGTTATAGCAATCAGCCCCAGCATTTT. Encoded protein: CASSMAERYSNQPQHF.

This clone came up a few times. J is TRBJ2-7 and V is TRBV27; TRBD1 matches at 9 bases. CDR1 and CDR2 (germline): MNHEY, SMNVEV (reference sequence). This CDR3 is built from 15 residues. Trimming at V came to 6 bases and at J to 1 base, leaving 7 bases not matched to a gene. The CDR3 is CASRPVGTGSYEQYF. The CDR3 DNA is TGTGCCAGCAGGCCAGTCGGGACAGGGTCCTACGAGCAGTACTTC.